The clone carrying this T cell receptor (beta chain) was seen a single time. Its antigen is not identified. The data are from a study of cytotoxic CD8 clonotypes in ibrutinib-treated CLL. As for the study in general: For this cohort, patients were ten to twelve relapsed/refractory and under 16 treatment-naive, while about 17 were IGHV unmutated.

Overall study findings and caveats: Higher circulating CD8+ T-cell counts strongly accompanied higher baseline clonality, above age-matched healthy donors.

The repertoire was sequenced with immunoSEQ multiplex PCR; TCRdb's copy has only in-frame clones and lacks some. This sample has hundreds of thousands of clones, with approximately 79% found just once. The starting material was PBMCs, obtained after 12 months of ibrutinib treatment. This TCR came from a human donor with chronic lymphocytic leukemia.

This CDR3 reads CASSPPSGRGQGYGYTF. CDR3 in DNA: TGTGCCAGCAGCCCGCCATCGGGCCGCGGACAGGGCTATGGCTACACCTTC. This chain uses TRBV5-4 with TRBJ1-2; 8 bases are a match to TRBD1. This CDR3 comprises 17 residues. Germline-derived CDR1 and CDR2 are SGHNT and YYREEE (reference sequence). The trim removed 4 bases at V and 4 bases at J, leaving 15 bases unmatched.